The sequence of this T cell receptor (beta chain) was determined in a study of T cells after yellow fever vaccination. Study outcomes and limitations: A large majority of primary-vaccination clones showed up again after the booster (96% CD4, 75% to 90% CD8). Shared CD4/CD8 clonotypes were a small share, likely from convergent recombination.

Generation of TCR cDNA used 5'RACE template switching (which added a universal primer site and UMIs). TCRdb processed the 5' RACE reads anew with MiXCR; each CDR3 protein has one entry. The data show 250,000 to 300,000 distinct CDR3 sequences, about 5.2% seen once. This clonotype was seen more than once but under ten times. Its matching antigen is unknown. This CDR3 is built from 16 residues. The V and J ends lost 4 bases and 0 bases respectively, with 15 bases between them. The germline gives CDR1 SGHDT, CDR2 YYEEEE. This chain connects TRBV5-6 to TRBJ2-3, with D perhaps TRBD1 (5 bases). The receptor was isolated from a man aged 18 to 30 who received the YFV17D yellow fever vaccine. The sequences come from CD4+ T cells sorted from PBMCs, collected on the day of the yellow fever booster vaccination. DNA of the CDR3: TGTGCCAGCAGCATCGGTCTTGGGGCTAGCACAGATACGCAGTATTTT. Translated, it gives CASSIGLGASTDTQYF.